This T cell receptor beta chain was sequenced in a study of PD-L1 blockade in urothelial cancer. About the study: Atezolizumab at 1,200 mg intravenously every 3 weeks was started by patients in 2014.

Regarding time point: pretreatment peripheral blood. Each patient gave between 1 and 8 samples, pretreatment and on-treatment. The templates were synthetic TCR analogs, and they were spiked into each PCR. Clones were sequenced by immunoSEQ multiplex PCR, and TCRdb holds only the in-frame ones, with some missing. The sample shows about 95,000 clones, 85% to 90% of them seen only once. This CDR3 has 12 amino acids. V was clipped by 5 bases and J by 5 bases; unmatched bases: 2. Germline loops: CDR1 SGHAT, CDR2 FQNNGV. This clone appeared once. The sequence derives from a man in his sixties with urothelial cancer. The chain couples TRBV11-2 to TRBJ2-5; 7 bases fit TRBD2. The specimen comprised PBMCs, sampled around atezolizumab (anti-PD-L1) treatment. CDR3 in DNA: TGTGCCAGCAGCGCGGGAGTTGAGACCCAGTACTTC. Translated, it gives CASSAGVETQYF.